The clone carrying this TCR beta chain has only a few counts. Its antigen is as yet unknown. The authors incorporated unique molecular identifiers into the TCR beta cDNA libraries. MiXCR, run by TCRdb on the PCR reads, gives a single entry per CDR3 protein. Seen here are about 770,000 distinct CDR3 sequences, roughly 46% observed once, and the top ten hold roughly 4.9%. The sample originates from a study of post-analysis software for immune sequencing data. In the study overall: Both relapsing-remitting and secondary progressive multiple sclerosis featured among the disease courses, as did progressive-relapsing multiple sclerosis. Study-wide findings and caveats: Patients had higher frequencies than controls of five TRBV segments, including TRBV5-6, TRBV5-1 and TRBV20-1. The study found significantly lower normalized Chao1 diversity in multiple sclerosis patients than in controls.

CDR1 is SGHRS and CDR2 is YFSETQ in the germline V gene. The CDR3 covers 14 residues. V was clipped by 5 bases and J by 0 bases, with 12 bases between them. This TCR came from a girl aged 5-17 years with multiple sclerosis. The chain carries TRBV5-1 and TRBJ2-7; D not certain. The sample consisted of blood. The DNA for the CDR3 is TGCGCCAGCAGAAGAGAGACCCACTCCTACGAGCAGTACTTC. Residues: CASRRETHSYEQYF.